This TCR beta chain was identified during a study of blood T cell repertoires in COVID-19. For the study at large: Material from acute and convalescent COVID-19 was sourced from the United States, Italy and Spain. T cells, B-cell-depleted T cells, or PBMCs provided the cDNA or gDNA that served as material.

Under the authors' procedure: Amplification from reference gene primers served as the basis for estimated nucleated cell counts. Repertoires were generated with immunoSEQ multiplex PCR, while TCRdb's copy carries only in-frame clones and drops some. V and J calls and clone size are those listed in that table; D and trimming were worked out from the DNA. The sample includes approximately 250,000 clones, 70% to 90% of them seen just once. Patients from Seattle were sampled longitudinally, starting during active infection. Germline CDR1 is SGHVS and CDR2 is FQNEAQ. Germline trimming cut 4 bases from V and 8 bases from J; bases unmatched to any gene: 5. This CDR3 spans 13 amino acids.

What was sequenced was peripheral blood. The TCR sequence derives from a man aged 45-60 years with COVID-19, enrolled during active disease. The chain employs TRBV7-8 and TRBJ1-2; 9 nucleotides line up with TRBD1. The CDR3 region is CASSSRTGDGYTF. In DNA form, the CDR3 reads TGTGCCAGCAGCTCCCGGACAGGGGACGGCTACACCTTC.